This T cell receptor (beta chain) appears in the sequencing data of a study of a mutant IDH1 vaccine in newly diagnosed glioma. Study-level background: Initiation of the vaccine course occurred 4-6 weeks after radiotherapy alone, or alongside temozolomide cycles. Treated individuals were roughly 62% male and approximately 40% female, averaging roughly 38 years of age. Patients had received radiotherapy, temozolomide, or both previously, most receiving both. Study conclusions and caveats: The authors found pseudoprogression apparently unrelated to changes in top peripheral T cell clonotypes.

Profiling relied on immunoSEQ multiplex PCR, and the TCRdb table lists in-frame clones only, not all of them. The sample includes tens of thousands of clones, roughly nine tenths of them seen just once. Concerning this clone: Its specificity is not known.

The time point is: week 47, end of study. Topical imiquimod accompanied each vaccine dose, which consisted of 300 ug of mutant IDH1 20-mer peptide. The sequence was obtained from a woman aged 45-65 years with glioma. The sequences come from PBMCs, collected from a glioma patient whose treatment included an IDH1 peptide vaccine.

The CDR3: CASSPKGHSEKLFF. CDR3 DNA: TGTGCCAGCAGCCCAAAGGGACACTCTGAAAAACTGTTTTTT. This rearrangement joins TRBV21-1 to TRBJ1-4; the table names TRBD1, a call not compared with the DNA. TRBV21-1 is tagged as a pseudogene. CDR3 length: 14 amino acids.